This passage covers 13 T cell receptor beta chains from one sample sequenced in a study of T-cell reconstitution after alpha-beta-depleted transplantation in children. This sample's TCRbeta library carried unique molecular identifier barcodes. MiXCR, applied by TCRdb to the PCR reads, yields one record per CDR3 protein. The table includes 440,000 or so distinct CDR3 sequences, 9.5% to 13% detected once. Sequenced here: PBMCs from the stem cell graft donor, sampled from the stem cell graft. The receptor source for this set is a human donor who donated a stem cell graft to a child with acute myeloid leukemia.

DNA for the CDR3: TGTGCCAGCAGCGTCGAAACGGGGGGCCTAGCCACTGAAGCTTTCTTT. This translates into CASSVETGGLATEAFF. This chain links TRBV9 with TRBJ1-1; D is perhaps TRBD1 (6 bases). V dropped 2 bases and J dropped 4 bases, with 18 bases sitting between them. This CDR3 has 16 residues. CDR1 SGDLS and CDR2 YYNGEE come from the germline V gene.

This clonotype came up a few times. One end of the junction does not line up with germline, which may come from a read error. The rearrangement joins TRBV5-1 to TRBJ1-1; D is ambiguous. This CDR3 has 15 amino acids. Germline lookup yields CDR1 SGHRS and CDR2 YFSETQ. The CDR3: CASSLSPSLNAEAFF. CDR3 coding DNA: TGCGCCAGCAGCTTGTCACCTTCCCTGAACGCTGAAGCTTTCTTT.

This clonotype appeared a few times. This chain joins TRBV4-2 and TRBJ2-3, with D possibly being TRBD2 (5 bases). CDR1 is LGHNA, CDR2 YNFKEQ, per germline. Trimming removed 8 bases at V and 6 bases at J, with 15 bases between. There are 13 residues in the CDR3. The CDR3 loop is CASASPVADTQYF. The DNA for the CDR3 is TGTGCCAGCGCGAGTCCCGTAGCGGATACGCAGTATTTT.

The chain has TRBV15 and TRBJ2-5; 7 bases align to TRBD2. CDR3 length: 14 residues. J was trimmed by 5 bases and V by 6 bases; bases with no gene match: 9. Germline V gives CDR1 LNHNV, CDR2 YYDKDF (reference sequence). Here the CDR3 DNA reads TGTGCCACCAGTGGGCGGGAGTTCTGGGAGACCCAGTACTTC. Protein product: CATSGREFWETQYF.

This clonotype was found a few times. V is TRBV18 and J is TRBJ2-7; D might be TRBD2 (5 bases). The CDR3 spans 16 residues. From germline, CDR1 is KGHSH and CDR2 LQKENI. Deletions cut 0 bases from V and 2 bases from J, with 14 bases between. The CDR3 sequence is CASSPPSGGRTYEQYF. The DNA of the CDR3 is TGTGCCAGCTCACCACCGTCAGGCGGGCGGACCTACGAGCAGTACTTC.

This clonotype was detected a few times. CDR3 in amino acids: CAWSVNRDNSPLHF. The DNA of the CDR3 is TGTGCCTGGAGTGTAAACAGGGATAATTCACCCCTCCACTTT. The V call is TRBV30, the J call TRBJ1-6; D perhaps matches TRBD1 (6 bases). V was clipped by 0 bases and J by 5 bases, with 8 bases between them. CDR1 and CDR2 (germline): GTSNPN, SVGIG (reference sequence). The CDR3 is made up of 14 amino acids.

This clonotype was seen only a few times. J is TRBJ1-5 and V is TRBV3-1, with D uncertain. The CDR3 sequence is 15 residues long. The V end lost 0 bases, the J end lost 4 bases, and 10 bases lay between the germline ends. Per the germline V gene, CDR1 is LGHDT and CDR2 is YNNKEL (reference sequence). CDR3 amino acids: CASSQDGGWNQPQHF. As DNA, the CDR3 is TGTGCCAGCAGCCAAGACGGTGGATGGAATCAGCCCCAGCATTTT.

This clonotype came up a few times. This sequence joins TRBV5-1 and TRBJ2-1, with 8 positions matching TRBD2. Germline loops: CDR1 SGHRS, CDR2 YFSETQ. There are 15 residues in the CDR3. V gave up 2 bases and J gave up 8 bases; unmatched junction bases: 9. CDR3 sequence (DNA): TGCGCCAGCAGCTTATTCGGGAGGGCCGAGTATGAGCAGTTCTTC. The encoded protein is CASSLFGRAEYEQFF.

The chain employs TRBV5-1 and TRBJ2-2; no firm D call. V lost 2 bases, J lost 4 bases, and 12 bases lay in between. The CDR3 loop spans 15 amino acids. Looked up from germline, CDR1 is SGHRS and CDR2 is YFSETQ. CDR3 loop: CASSFQNGATGELFF. The CDR3 DNA follows: TGCGCCAGCAGCTTTCAAAACGGCGCCACCGGGGAGCTGTTTTTT.

This clonotype has only a few counts. The V call is TRBV3-1, the J call TRBJ2-5; D remains ambiguous. CDR1 and CDR2 (germline): LGHDT, YNNKEL (reference sequence). The CDR3 runs to 16 residues. V lost 0 bases, J lost 2 bases, and 13 bases lay in between. The CDR3 region has the DNA TGTGCCAGCAGCCAAGATCGTTTTAGCCCTCAAGAGACCCAGTACTTC. Translation gives CASSQDRFSPQETQYF.

The table lists this clonotype with a few counts. V and J are TRBV20-1 and TRBJ2-2, with D perhaps TRBD1 (5 bases). This CDR3 region has 13 residues. V lost 5 bases, J lost 1 base, and 8 bases lay in between. Per the germline V gene, CDR1 is DFQATT and CDR2 is SNEGSKA (reference sequence). The CDR3 here is CSAVDRNTGELFF. Here the CDR3 DNA reads TGCAGTGCTGTCGACAGGAACACCGGGGAGCTGTTTTTT.

This clonotype has at least ten counts. The J gene is TRBJ2-1, the V gene TRBV12-3 or TRBV12-4; perhaps TRBD2 as D (6 bases). V shed 5 bases and J shed 5 bases, with 19 bases lying between them. The CDR3 spans 16 residues. This CDR3 is CASSADLARIDNEQFF. DNA of the CDR3: TGTGCCAGCAGTGCGGATCTAGCGAGAATCGACAATGAGCAGTTCTTC.

This clonotype has at least ten counts. The chain is built from TRBV25-1 and TRBJ2-2, with D possibly being TRBD2 (6 bases). The CDR3 contains 16 residues. The V gene's germline CDR1 is MGHDK and CDR2 SYGVNS. The V end lost 1 base, the J end lost 6 bases, and 15 bases lay between the germline ends. The CDR3 here is CASSEWGGRRAGELFF. CDR3 nucleotides: TGTGCCAGCAGTGAATGGGGAGGCCGACGCGCCGGGGAGCTGTTTTTT.